The entry below gives a single TCR beta chain sequence along with its context. This clonotype was picked up many times. Its antigen is not yet known. Base qualities are not at hand, and no much larger clone is one base apart. TCRdb lists the instrument as Illumina HiSeq 1500. In TCRdb, the public reads were trimmed at Q25 with fastp and aligned with MiXCR, with productive beta chains retained. Rows merge per CDR3 protein into single entries with the most common DNA and genes. The sample yields about a million distinct CDR3 sequences; about a third were counted once. The top ten constitute around an eighth of the sample. Spanning cysteine to valine, the CDR3 consists of 14 amino acids. Only the CDR3 DNA is retained, 42 bases long and in frame from the first base. V lost 6 bases and J lost 3 bases; the stretch between them is 15 bases long. Based on the germline V gene, the CDR1 and CDR2 sequences are MNHNS and SASEGT.

This sample was taken from a study of T cell repertoires in cytomegalovirus infection (dated by TCRdb to between 2019 and 2020). A note on the overall study: Alongside well-studied HLA-B-restricted epitopes, the peptide stimulations were aimed at recently identified HLA-C-restricted CMV epitopes, whose presentation resists viral immunomodulation. Because public TCR beta signatures pointed to carriage of CMV infection together with the matching HLA type, the HLA type of each donor mattered for the analysis.

Interpreted using the paper, the treatment or condition label stands for: in vitro stimulation with specific CMV peptide epitopes to enrich CMV-specific T cells. General findings and caveats noted by the study authors: The ex vivo response was dominated by HLA-C-restricted CMV-specific TCR beta clonotypes, which also provided the single most frequent clonotype in two of eight donors. In both this cohort and an independent cohort of 352 donors, the cumulative frequency of public TCR beta family members distinguished carriers of CMV infection plus the relevant HLA type.

The origin of this receptor is a human donor in good health (CMV status not recorded). Some clones in this sample may be carry-over from other donors' samples. This sample comprised cultured CD8+ T cells from PBMCs, obtained from culture after CMV antigen stimulation. The chain was built from TRBV6-1 and TRBJ2-7; the D gene remains uncertain. The CDR3 corresponds to CASRLLHGNYEQYV. The DNA is TGTGCCAGCAGACTACTTCACGGAAACTACGAGCAGTACGTC.